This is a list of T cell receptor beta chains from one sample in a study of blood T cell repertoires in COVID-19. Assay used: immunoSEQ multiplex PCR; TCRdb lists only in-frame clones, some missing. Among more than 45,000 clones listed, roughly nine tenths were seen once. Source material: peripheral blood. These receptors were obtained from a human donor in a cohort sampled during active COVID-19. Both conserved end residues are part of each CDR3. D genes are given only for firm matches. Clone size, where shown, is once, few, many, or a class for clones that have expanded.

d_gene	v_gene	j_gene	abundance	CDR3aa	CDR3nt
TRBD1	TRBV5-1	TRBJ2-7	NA	CASSPGTAYEQYF	TGCGCCAGCAGCCCCGGGACAGCCTACGAGCAGTACTTC
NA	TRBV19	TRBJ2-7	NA	CASSMDRAYEQYF	TGTGCCAGTAGTATGGACAGAGCCTACGAGCAGTACTTC
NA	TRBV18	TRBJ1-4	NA	CASSPGLNEKLFF	TGTGCCAGCTCACCGGGGCTCAATGAAAAACTGTTTTTT
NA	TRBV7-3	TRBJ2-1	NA	CASSTGDFLNEQFF	TGTGCCAGCAGCACCGGGGACTTTTTGAATGAGCAGTTCTTC
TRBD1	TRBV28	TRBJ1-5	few	CASSSSGTGYQPQHF	TGTGCCAGCAGTTCCTCCGGGACAGGTTATCAGCCCCAGCATTTT
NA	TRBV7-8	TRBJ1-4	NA	CASSLPGSTNEKLFF	TGTGCCAGCAGCTTACCAGGTTCAACTAATGAAAAACTGTTTTTT
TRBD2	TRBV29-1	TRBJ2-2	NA	CSVGLAGGGELFF	TGCAGCGTTGGACTAGCGGGAGGTGGGGAGCTGTTTTTT
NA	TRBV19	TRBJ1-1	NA	CASSISSSRTEAFF	TGTGCCAGTAGTATCTCCTCTAGTAGGACTGAAGCTTTCTTT
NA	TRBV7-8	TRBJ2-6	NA	CASSLGGRGRSGANVLTF	TGTGCCAGCAGCTTAGGGGGCCGGGGGAGGTCTGGGGCCAACGTCCTGACTTTC
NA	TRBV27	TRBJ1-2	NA	CASSRDFSGFYGYTF	TGTGCCAGCAGCCGCGATTTCTCAGGGTTCTATGGCTACACCTTC
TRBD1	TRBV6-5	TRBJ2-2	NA	CASSRGGTGTGELFF	TGTGCCAGCAGCCGTGGGGGGACAGGGACCGGGGAGCTGTTTTTT
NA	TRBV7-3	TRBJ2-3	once	CASSPSTDTQYF	TGTGCCAGCAGCCCGTCCACAGATACGCAGTATTTT